This TCR beta chain is drawn from a study of T cell changes during pregnancy in multiple sclerosis. The germline V gene encodes CDR1 SEHNR and CDR2 FQNEAQ (reference sequence). The CDR3 has 13 residues. Trimming at V came to 5 bases and at J to 5 bases, leaving 5 bases not matched to a gene. Method: immunoSEQ multiplex PCR; TCRdb's copy keeps in-frame clones and lacks some. The sample contains fewer than 80,000 clones, around nine tenths of which appear only once. The TCR comes from a female donor in good health, enrolled as a control in a pregnancy study. This sequence joins TRBV7-9 and TRBJ2-5; 7 positions agree with TRBD1. Material: CD4+ T cells from peripheral blood mononuclear cells, obtained in the third trimester of pregnancy. CDR3 residues: CASSLDRAETQYF. CDR3 bases: TGTGCCAGCAGCCTTGACAGGGCTGAGACCCAGTACTTC.